The entry that follows covers one T cell receptor beta chain sequence. The antigen is not known. V shed 6 bases and J shed 4 bases, with 16 bases lying between them. The germline CDR1 and CDR2 sequences are SGHRS and YFSETQ. The CDR3 has 14 amino acids. In each case, RNA was isolated and then reverse transcribed into cDNA as the sequencing template. The table came from immunoSEQ multiplex PCR; TCRdb's copy has only in-frame clones and leaves some out. This sample has 110,000 to 150,000 clones; around 87% occur once, and the top ten carry 13%. This specimen belongs to a study of CD8+ T cells in alopecia areata. Study-level information: Treated patients were dosed with oral tofacitinib, taking 5 to 10 mg twice daily. General observations from the study: TCRs were shared less clearly across patients than in mice, possibly for HLA-related reasons. Scalp data also include sequences from resident alphabeta T cells of normal skin.

Treatment given: oral pan-JAK inhibitor, 5-10 mg twice daily. Peripheral blood and lesional scalp punch biopsies came from alopecia areata patients. The receptor comes from a human donor with alopecia areata. The chain recombines TRBV5-1 with TRBJ1-1; D gene unclear. Specimen: CD8+ T cells sorted from blood, collected at week 4, from a patient treated with tofacitinib. The CDR3 DNA sequence: TGCGCCAGCACGTCCATGGGCGGCGGCACTGAAGCTTTCTTT. Translating gives CASTSMGGGTEAFF.